This T cell receptor beta chain was identified during a study of T cell responses to AZD1222 COVID-19 vaccine. Overall study findings and caveats: At study baseline, merely over 5 AZD1222 recipients were seropositive. Reports say nearly half of spike-specific TCRs go after unmutated variant regions.

Some clones are missing from TCRdb's copy, which holds only in-frame ones; the method was immunoSEQ multiplex PCR. Of fewer than 150,000 clones detected, 89% appear once; the ten largest clones hold approximately 4.5%. Deletions cut 6 bases from V and 0 bases from J, with 12 bases between. There are 16 residues in the CDR3. The V gene's germline CDR1 is SNHLY and CDR2 FYNNEI. In regard to this clone: Its antigen remains unknown.

This TCR derives from an adult in good health. Sequencing was performed on peripheral blood, taken on day 0 of AZD1222 vaccination. The chain uses TRBV2 and TRBJ2-6, with D tentatively TRBD1 (5 bases). CDR3 in DNA: TGTGCCAGCAGCCAGGGATCAACCTCTGGGGCCAACGTCCTGACTTTC. It specifies CASSQGSTSGANVLTF.